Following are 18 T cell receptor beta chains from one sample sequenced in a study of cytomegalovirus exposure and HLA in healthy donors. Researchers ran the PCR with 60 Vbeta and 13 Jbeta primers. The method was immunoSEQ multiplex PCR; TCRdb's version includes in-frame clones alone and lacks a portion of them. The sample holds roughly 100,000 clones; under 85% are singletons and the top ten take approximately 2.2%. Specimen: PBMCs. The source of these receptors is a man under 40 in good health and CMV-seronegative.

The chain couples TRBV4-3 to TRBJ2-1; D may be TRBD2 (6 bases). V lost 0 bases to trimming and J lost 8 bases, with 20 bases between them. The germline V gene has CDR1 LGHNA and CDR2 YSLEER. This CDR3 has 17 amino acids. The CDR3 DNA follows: TGCGCCAGCAGCCAAGAAGGCGGCGGGGTCGAACTCCATGAGCAGTTCTTC. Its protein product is CASSQEGGGVELHEQFF.

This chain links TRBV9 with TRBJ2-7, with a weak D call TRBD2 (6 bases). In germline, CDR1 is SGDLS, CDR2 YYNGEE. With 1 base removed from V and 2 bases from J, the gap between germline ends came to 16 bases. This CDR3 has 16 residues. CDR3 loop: CASSVKAGQETYEQYF. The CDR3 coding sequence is TGTGCCAGCAGCGTAAAGGCGGGGCAGGAGACCTACGAGCAGTACTTC.

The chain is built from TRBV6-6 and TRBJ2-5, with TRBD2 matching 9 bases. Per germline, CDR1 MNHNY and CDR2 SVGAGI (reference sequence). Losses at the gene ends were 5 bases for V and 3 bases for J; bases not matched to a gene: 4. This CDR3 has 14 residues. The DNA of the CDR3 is TGTGCCAGCAGTAAGCGGACTAGCGAAGAGACCCAGTACTTC. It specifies CASSKRTSEETQYF.

The chain's CDR3 is CASSQEQGANTGELFF. The CDR3 DNA reads as TGCGCCAGCAGCCAAGAACAGGGAGCGAACACCGGGGAGCTGTTTTTT. The chain carries TRBV4-1 and TRBJ2-2, with D perhaps matching TRBD1 (6 bases). The germline V gene has CDR1 MGHRA and CDR2 YSYEKL. Trimming cost V 0 bases and J 0 bases, with 8 bases left between them. This CDR3 is 16 amino acids long.

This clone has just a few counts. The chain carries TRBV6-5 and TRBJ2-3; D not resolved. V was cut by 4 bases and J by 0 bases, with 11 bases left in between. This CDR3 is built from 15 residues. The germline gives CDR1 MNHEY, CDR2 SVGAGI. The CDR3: CASSSNAYSTDTQYF. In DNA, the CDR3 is TGTGCCAGCAGTTCTAACGCGTACAGCACAGATACGCAGTATTTT.

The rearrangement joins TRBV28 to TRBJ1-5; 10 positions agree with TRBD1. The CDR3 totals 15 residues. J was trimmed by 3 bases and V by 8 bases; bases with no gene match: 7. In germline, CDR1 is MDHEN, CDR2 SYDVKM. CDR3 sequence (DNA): TGTGCCAGCGGGACAGGGGAATTGAACAATCAGCCCCAGCATTTT. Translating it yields CASGTGELNNQPQHF.

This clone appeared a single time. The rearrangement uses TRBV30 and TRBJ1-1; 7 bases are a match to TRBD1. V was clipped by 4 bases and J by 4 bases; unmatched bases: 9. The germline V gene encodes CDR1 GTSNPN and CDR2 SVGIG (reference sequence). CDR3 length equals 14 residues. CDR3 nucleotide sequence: TGTGCCTGGACCCCAAGACAGGGTGGCACTGAAGCTTTCTTT. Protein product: CAWTPRQGGTEAFF. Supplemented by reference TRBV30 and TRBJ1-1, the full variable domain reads SQTIHQWPATLVQPVGSPLSLECTVEGTSNPNLYWYRQAAGRGLQLLFYSVGIGQISSEVPQNLSASRPQDRQFILSSKKLLLSDSGFYLCAWTPRQGGTEAFFGQGTRLTVV.

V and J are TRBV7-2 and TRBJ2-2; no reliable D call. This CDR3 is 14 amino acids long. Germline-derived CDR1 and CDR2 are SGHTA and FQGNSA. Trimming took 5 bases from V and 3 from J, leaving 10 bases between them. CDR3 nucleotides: TGTGCCAGCAGCGCCGGCGAGGACACCGGGGAGCTGTTTTTT. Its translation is CASSAGEDTGELFF.

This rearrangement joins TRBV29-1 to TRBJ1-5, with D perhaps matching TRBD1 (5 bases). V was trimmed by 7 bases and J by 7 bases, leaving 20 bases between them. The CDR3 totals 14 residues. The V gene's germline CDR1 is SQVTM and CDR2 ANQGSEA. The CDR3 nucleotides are TGCAGCGCCAGCAGCGGGGCCCGCGGGCAGCCCCAGCATTTT. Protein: CSASSGARGQPQHF.

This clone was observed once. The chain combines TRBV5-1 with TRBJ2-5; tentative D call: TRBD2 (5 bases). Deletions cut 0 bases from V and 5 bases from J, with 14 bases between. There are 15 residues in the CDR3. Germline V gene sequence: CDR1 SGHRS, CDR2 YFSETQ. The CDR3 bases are TGCGCCAGCAGCTTGGTGAGGGTGCTCGAGGAGACCCAGTACTTC. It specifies CASSLVRVLEETQYF.

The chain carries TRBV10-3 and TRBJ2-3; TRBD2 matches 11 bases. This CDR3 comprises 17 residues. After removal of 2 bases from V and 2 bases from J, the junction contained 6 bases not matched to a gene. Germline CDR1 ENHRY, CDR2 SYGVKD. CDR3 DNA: TGTGCCATCAGTGAGACTAGCGGGAGAGGGACCACAGATACGCAGTATTTT. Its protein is CAISETSGRGTTDTQYF.

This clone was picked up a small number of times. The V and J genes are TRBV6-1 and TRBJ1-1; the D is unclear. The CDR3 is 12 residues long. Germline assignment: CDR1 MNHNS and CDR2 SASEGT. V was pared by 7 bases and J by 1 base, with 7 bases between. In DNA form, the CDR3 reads TGTGCCAGCAAGCGGTGGAACACTGAAGCTTTCTTT. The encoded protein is CASKRWNTEAFF.

For the CDR3, the DNA is TGCGCCAGCAGCTTTTGGGACATGAACACTGAAGCTTTCTTT. Translation gives CASSFWDMNTEAFF. The genes are TRBV5-1 and TRBJ1-1; possible D gene TRBD1, 6 bases. Trimming stripped 2 bases from V and 0 bases from J, with 8 bases between. The V gene's germline CDR1 is SGHRS and CDR2 YFSETQ. This CDR3 contains 14 residues.

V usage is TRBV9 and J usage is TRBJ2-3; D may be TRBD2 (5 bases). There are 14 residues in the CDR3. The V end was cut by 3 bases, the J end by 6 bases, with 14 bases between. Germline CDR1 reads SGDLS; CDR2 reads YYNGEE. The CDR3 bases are TGTGCCAGCAGCGCCGCCCCCGGCGGGGATACGCAGTATTTT. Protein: CASSAAPGGDTQYF.

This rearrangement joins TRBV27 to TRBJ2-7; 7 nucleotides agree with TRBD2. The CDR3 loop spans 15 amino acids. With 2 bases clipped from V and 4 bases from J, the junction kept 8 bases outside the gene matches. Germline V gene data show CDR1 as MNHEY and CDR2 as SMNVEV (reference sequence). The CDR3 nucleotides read TGTGCCAGCAGTTTAGACACCGGGGGGAGGTACGAGCAGTACTTC. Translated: CASSLDTGGRYEQYF.

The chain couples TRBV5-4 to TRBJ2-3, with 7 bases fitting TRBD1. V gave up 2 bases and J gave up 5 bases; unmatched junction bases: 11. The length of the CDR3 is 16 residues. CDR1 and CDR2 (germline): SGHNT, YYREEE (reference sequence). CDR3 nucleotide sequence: TGTGCCAGCAGCTTTCGGAGACAGGGCGAAGGAGATACGCAGTATTTT. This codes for CASSFRRQGEGDTQYF.

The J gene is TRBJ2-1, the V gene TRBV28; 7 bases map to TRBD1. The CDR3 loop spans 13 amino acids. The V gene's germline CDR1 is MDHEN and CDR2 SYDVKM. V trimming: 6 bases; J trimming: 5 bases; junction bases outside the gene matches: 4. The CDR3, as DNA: TGTGCCAGCAGGGGGACAGTTAACAATGAGCAGTTCTTC. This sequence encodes CASRGTVNNEQFF.

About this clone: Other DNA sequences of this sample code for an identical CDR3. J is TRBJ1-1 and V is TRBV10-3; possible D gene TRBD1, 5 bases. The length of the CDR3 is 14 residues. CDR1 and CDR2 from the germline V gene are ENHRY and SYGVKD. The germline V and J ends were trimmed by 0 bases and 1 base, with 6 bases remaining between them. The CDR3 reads CAISESGGNTEAFF. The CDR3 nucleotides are TGTGCCATCAGTGAGTCGGGGGGGAACACTGAAGCTTTCTTT.